The present entry profiles one T cell receptor (beta chain) with its context. Sequencing was performed with immunoSEQ multiplex PCR; in TCRdb, only in-frame clones are kept and a portion is missing. The sample lists 140,000 or so clones; approximately 90% were seen once. The data belong to a study of blood T cell repertoires in COVID-19. As for the study in general: Sources were T cells, B-cell-depleted T cells, or PBMCs; the material itself was cDNA or gDNA.

The V gene lost 5 bases and the J gene lost 1 base, with 9 bases spanning the gap. The CDR3 extends over 14 amino acids. The germline CDR1 and CDR2 sequences are SNHLY and FYNNEI. The source is a woman aged 55-75 years with active COVID-19. The genes are TRBV2 and TRBJ1-3; D possibly corresponds to TRBD1 (5 bases). The sequencing input was peripheral blood. CDR3 sequence: CASSTGGSGNTIYF. The CDR3 nucleotides are TGTGCCAGCAGTACCGGGGGGTCTGGAAACACCATATATTTT.